The 13 T cell receptor beta chains given below trace back to one sample, sequenced in a study of long-term antiretroviral therapy in people with HIV. Version v3.0 of the immunoSEQ assay was performed at survey level. Assay used: immunoSEQ multiplex PCR; TCRdb lists only in-frame clones, some missing. The profile shows roughly 29,000 clones, 90% to 95% of them singletons. Sample: unsorted PBMCs, taken around 6 years after starting antiretroviral therapy. These receptors were obtained from a man between 25 and 39 years old with HIV.

This chain joins TRBV5-4 and TRBJ2-7, with D perhaps assigned TRBD1 or TRBD2 (5 bases each). Germline lookup yields CDR1 SGHNT and CDR2 YYREEE (reference sequence). CDR3 length: 18 amino acids. V was trimmed by 4 bases and J by 3 bases, leaving 26 bases between them. CDR3 DNA sequence: TGTGCCAGCAGCCCAAGACTCATTAGAGGGAAAGGGGTCTACGAGCAGTACTTC. Translating it yields CASSPRLIRGKGVYEQYF.

This clone was detected only once. The chain couples TRBV7-3 to TRBJ1-1; D is unresolved. The CDR3 has 13 residues. V was clipped by 0 bases and J by 3 bases, with 5 bases between them. In germline, CDR1 is SGHTA, CDR2 FQGTGA. CDR3 sequence (DNA): TGTGCCAGCAGCTTAACGAAGGACACTGAAGCTTTCTTT. It yields the protein CASSLTKDTEAFF.

The chain couples TRBV29-1 to TRBJ2-7, with a tentative D call TRBD1 (5 bases). The germline V gene encodes CDR1 SQVTM and CDR2 ANQGSEA. CDR3 length: 11 amino acids. V was cut by 3 bases and J by 3 bases, with 6 bases left in between. The CDR3 sequence: CSVDDSYEQYF. DNA for the CDR3: TGCAGCGTTGACGACAGCTACGAGCAGTACTTC.

V is TRBV5-4 and J is TRBJ2-7; 8 bases are shared with TRBD2. CDR1 is SGHNT and CDR2 is YYREEE in the germline V gene (reference sequence). The CDR3 contains 15 residues. Trimming at V came to 2 bases and at J to 5 bases, leaving 9 bases not matched to a gene. The CDR3 spells CASSLRTSRRHEQYF. The CDR3 DNA is TGTGCCAGCAGCTTAAGGACTAGCCGTAGGCACGAGCAGTACTTC.

V is TRBV5-4 and J is TRBJ1-1, with 8 nucleotides matching TRBD1. The CDR3 length is 16 residues. CDR1 is SGHNT, CDR2 YYREEE, per germline (reference sequence). The V and J ends lost 4 bases and 4 bases, in that order; junction bases with no gene match: 12. CDR3 residues: CASSPQTGVEGTEAFF. The CDR3 DNA is TGTGCCAGCAGCCCCCAGACAGGGGTGGAGGGCACTGAAGCTTTCTTT.

The V gene is TRBV5-1, the J gene TRBJ2-7, with TRBD2 identical over 10 bases. Germline CDR1 SGHRS, CDR2 YFSETQ. V dropped 1 base and J dropped 6; count of bases not matched to a gene: 4. The CDR3 sequence is 14 residues long. The DNA of the CDR3 is TGCGCCAGCAGCTTGAGCGGGGGGGGGCGCGAGCAGTACTTC. It specifies CASSLSGGGREQYF.

This rearrangement joins TRBV14 to TRBJ2-7; 7 bases agree with TRBD2. With V trimmed by 4 bases and J by 5 bases, 8 bases remained unmatched. This CDR3 has 14 amino acids. The germline V gene has CDR1 SGHDN and CDR2 FVKESK. Here the CDR3 reads CASSLWEGNHEQYF. The CDR3 nucleotides are TGTGCCAGCAGCCTGTGGGAGGGAAACCACGAGCAGTACTTC.

Worth noting for this clone: One end of the junction fails to match germline, which may point to a read error. The chain employs TRBV6-6 and TRBJ1-2; 9 positions agree with TRBD1. Germline lookup yields CDR1 MNHNY and CDR2 SVGAGI (reference sequence). The CDR3 totals 13 residues. In DNA, the CDR3 is TGTGCCAGCAGTTATGGGGGACAGGGAGATCCCCGCTTC. Protein product: CASSYGGQGDPRF.

The chain has TRBV6-5 and TRBJ2-7; D is possibly TRBD1 (8 bases). This CDR3 spans 14 amino acids. Trimming stripped 6 bases from V and 2 bases from J, with 14 bases between. The germline CDR1 and CDR2 sequences are MNHEY and SVGAGI. Written as DNA, the CDR3 is TGTGCCAGCAGGGAAACAGGGGGGGCCTACGAGCAGTACTTC. Translating gives CASRETGGAYEQYF.

As regards this clone: This is likely an artifact of a read error, given a far larger clone one base away. J is TRBJ1-1 and V is TRBV5-2; TRBD1 is taken as the D call from the table, unchecked against the DNA. TRBV5-2 is assigned pseudogene status. This CDR3 is built from 15 residues. The CDR3 protein is CASSQGGPSNTEAFF. The CDR3 DNA reads TGTGCCAGCAGCCAAGGGGGACCCTCGAACACTGAAGCTTTCTTT.

The chain couples TRBV7-9 to TRBJ2-5; the match to TRBD1 covers 7 bases. Germline V gene sequence: CDR1 SEHNR, CDR2 FQNEAQ (reference sequence). The CDR3 contains 13 residues. The ends lost 5 bases at V and 5 bases at J; junction bases unmatched: 5. As DNA, the CDR3 is TGTGCCAGCAGCATGAGGGGGCGTGAGACCCAGTACTTC. Protein sequence: CASSMRGRETQYF.

The chain carries TRBV7-9 and TRBJ2-2; 7 positions match TRBD2. Looked up from germline, CDR1 is SEHNR and CDR2 is FQNEAQ (reference sequence). This CDR3 comprises 15 residues. Trimming cost V 0 bases and J 7 bases; bases outside gene matches: 5. For the CDR3, the DNA is TGTGCCAGCAGCTTAGCCGGGACTATCGGCGGGGAGCTGTTTTTT. This gives the protein CASSLAGTIGGELFF. Full variable domain (rest looked up from reference TRBV7-9 and TRBJ2-2): DTGVSQNPRHKITKRGQNVTFRCDPISEHNRLYWYRQTLGQGPEFLTYFQNEAQLEKSRLLSDRFSAERPKGSFSTLEIQRTEQGDSAMYLCASSLAGTIGGELFFGEGSRLTVL.

V usage is TRBV6-4 and J usage is TRBJ2-3; D could derive from TRBD1 or TRBD2 (6 bases each). Trimming cost V 4 bases and J 5 bases, with 16 bases left between them. The CDR3 is 15 amino acids. Germline V CDR1 and CDR2: MRHNA, SNTAGT. The CDR3 region has the DNA TGTGCCAGCAGTGCCCAACCGGAGGGGGTAGATACGCAGTATTTT. It translates to CASSAQPEGVDTQYF.